Listed below are T cell receptor beta chains from one sample, sequenced in a study of T-cell reconstitution after alpha-beta-depleted transplantation in children. TCRdb fed the PCR reads into MiXCR, producing one record per CDR3 protein. The sample carries about 610,000 distinct CDR3 sequences, approximately 10% recorded once. The material was PBMCs from the stem cell graft donor, obtained from the stem cell graft. All receptors come from a human donor who donated a stem cell graft to a child with acute myeloid leukemia. Both conserved end residues are part of each CDR3. Each record gives: J gene, V gene, CDR3 protein.

j_gene: TRBJ2-1
v_gene: TRBV12-3/TRBV12-4
CDR3aa: CASSPSPGTSNEQFF

j_gene: TRBJ2-5
v_gene: TRBV20-1
CDR3aa: CSARYGLAGADGTQYF

j_gene: TRBJ2-3
v_gene: TRBV15
CDR3aa: CATSSRGDTQYF

j_gene: TRBJ2-2
v_gene: TRBV24-1
CDR3aa: CATSDYLDAGELFF

j_gene: TRBJ2-7
v_gene: TRBV5-1
CDR3aa: CASSRQGEHEQYF

j_gene: TRBJ2-1
v_gene: TRBV6-5
CDR3aa: CASSSINSEQFF

j_gene: TRBJ2-4
v_gene: TRBV15
CDR3aa: CATSRDRGSSGSLNKNIQYF

j_gene: TRBJ2-7
v_gene: TRBV11-1
CDR3aa: CASSSILKYEQYF

j_gene: TRBJ1-4
v_gene: TRBV7-9
CDR3aa: CASSSKGATNEKLFF

j_gene: TRBJ2-5
v_gene: TRBV20-1
CDR3aa: CSAKGRTTTKETQYF

j_gene: TRBJ1-1
v_gene: TRBV6-4
CDR3aa: CASSATPGTEAFF

j_gene: TRBJ2-7
v_gene: TRBV5-1
CDR3aa: CASSLEGSEQYF

j_gene: TRBJ2-3
v_gene: TRBV29-1
CDR3aa: CSAKPLAGGAITDTQYF

j_gene: TRBJ1-2
v_gene: TRBV15
CDR3aa: CATSRSLSPPNYGYTF

j_gene: TRBJ2-1
v_gene: TRBV12-3/TRBV12-4
CDR3aa: CASSFFIARDTVDNEQFF

j_gene: TRBJ2-1
v_gene: TRBV6-5
CDR3aa: CASSYPPSGIGNEQFF

j_gene: TRBJ1-5
v_gene: TRBV6-2/TRBV6-3
CDR3aa: CASSYSRDGAGPQHF

j_gene: TRBJ2-7
v_gene: TRBV5-1
CDR3aa: CASSSGLNSYEQYF

j_gene: TRBJ2-5
v_gene: TRBV9
CDR3aa: CASSVSTQETQYF

j_gene: TRBJ1-2
v_gene: TRBV2
CDR3aa: CASSSGLANYGYTF

j_gene: TRBJ2-2
v_gene: TRBV5-1
CDR3aa: CASRRLGEGDTGELFF

j_gene: TRBJ2-1
v_gene: TRBV29-1
CDR3aa: CSVFSGSYNEQFF

j_gene: TRBJ2-2
v_gene: TRBV3-1
CDR3aa: CASSQGLAGAGTGELFF

j_gene: TRBJ2-5
v_gene: TRBV2
CDR3aa: CASSEVRVQQYF

j_gene: TRBJ2-1
v_gene: TRBV7-9
CDR3aa: CASSFGIAGGEQFF

j_gene: TRBJ1-5
v_gene: TRBV6-1
CDR3aa: CASRLGRGGQPQHF

j_gene: TRBJ2-1
v_gene: TRBV28
CDR3aa: CASTLGLAGGSHEQFF

j_gene: TRBJ2-3
v_gene: TRBV24-1
CDR3aa: CATSDTGGRGDTQYF